This entry is about one TCR beta chain. Its antigen is unknown. This sample was taken from a study of T cell responses to AZD1222 COVID-19 vaccine. Findings of the study overall: White British people made up most donors, females outnumbered males, and clonal diversity was possibly underestimated.

Assay: immunoSEQ multiplex PCR; the TCRdb copy retains only in-frame clones and omits some. This repertoire shows approximately 96,000 clones, around 90% found once; its top ten account for around a tenth. The germline V gene has CDR1 SNHLY and CDR2 FYNNEI. Losses at the gene ends were 5 bases for V and 3 bases for J; bases not matched to a gene: 10. This CDR3 contains 15 residues. This clonotype was obtained from an adult who received the AZD1222 COVID-19 vaccine. This sample comprised peripheral blood, obtained 28 days after the second AZD1222 dose. The gene calls are TRBV2 and TRBJ2-7, with 7 positions matching TRBD2. This chain's CDR3 is CASSIQSGNLYEQYF. The CDR3 DNA follows: TGTGCCAGCAGTATCCAAAGCGGGAACCTCTACGAGCAGTACTTC.